This TCR beta chain is drawn from a study of blood T cell repertoires in COVID-19. Across the whole study: Sample material is recorded as cDNA or gDNA derived from T cells, B-cell-depleted T cells, or PBMCs.

The study recruited people aged roughly 18 to 100 years across 20 to 30 US areas. Assignments of participants to cohorts depended upon their own reported clinical history. Original methodology: Reference gene primer amplification gave nucleated cell count estimates. Assay: immunoSEQ multiplex PCR; the TCRdb copy retains only in-frame clones and omits some. The D gene and trimming were derived from the DNA, and the V and J assignments and clone size from that table. The profile shows some 400,000 clones, approximately 90% of them singletons. The sequenced sample consisted of PBMCs or T cells enriched from blood (not recorded which). This TCR was sampled from a man aged 30 to 39 who had recovered from COVID-19.

CDR3 loop: CATGTGNVGGETQYF. The CDR3 coding sequence is TGTGCCACTGGGACAGGGAACGTAGGAGGCGAGACCCAGTACTTC. The rearrangement links TRBV10-3 to TRBJ2-5; 9 nucleotides match TRBD1. The CDR3 extends over 15 amino acids. Germline lookup yields CDR1 ENHRY and CDR2 SYGVKD. V was clipped by 10 bases and J by 5 bases; unmatched bases: 14.